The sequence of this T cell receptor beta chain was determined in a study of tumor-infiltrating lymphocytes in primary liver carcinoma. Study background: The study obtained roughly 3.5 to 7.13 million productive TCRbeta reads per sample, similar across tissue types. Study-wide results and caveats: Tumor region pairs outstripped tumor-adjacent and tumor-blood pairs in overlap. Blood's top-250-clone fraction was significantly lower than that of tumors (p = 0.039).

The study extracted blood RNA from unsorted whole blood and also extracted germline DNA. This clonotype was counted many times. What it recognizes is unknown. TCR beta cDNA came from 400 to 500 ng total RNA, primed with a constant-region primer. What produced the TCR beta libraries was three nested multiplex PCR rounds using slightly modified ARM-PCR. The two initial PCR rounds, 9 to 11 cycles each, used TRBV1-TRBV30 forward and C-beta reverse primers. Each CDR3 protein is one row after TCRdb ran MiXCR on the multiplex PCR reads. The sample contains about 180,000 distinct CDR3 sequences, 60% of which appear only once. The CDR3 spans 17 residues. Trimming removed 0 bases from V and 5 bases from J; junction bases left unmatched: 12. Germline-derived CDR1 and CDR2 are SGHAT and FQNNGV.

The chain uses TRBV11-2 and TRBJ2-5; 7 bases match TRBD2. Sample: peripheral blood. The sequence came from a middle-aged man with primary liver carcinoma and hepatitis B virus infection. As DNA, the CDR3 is TGTGCCAGCAGCTTAGATGTGTGGCGGGAGATCGGGGAGACCCAGTACTTC. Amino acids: CASSLDVWREIGETQYF.